This is a list of T cell receptor beta chains from one sample in a study of shared clonotypes between healthy human individuals. Assay: immunoSEQ multiplex PCR; the TCRdb copy retains only in-frame clones and omits some. The sample has 470,000 or so clones, around four fifths seen once; the top ten hold about 12%. Sequencing input: PBMCs. These receptors were taken from a middle-aged woman in good health. Some clones in this sample may be carry-over from other donors' samples. The CDR3 runs from the conserved cysteine through the conserved F or W. The D gene is left open where the match is weak. Only part of the rows carry a size: once, few, many, or a class if the clone is expanded.

j_call v_call d_call clone_size cdr3_aa cdr3_nt
TRBJ1-5 TRBV28 - - CASSLEGFYSNQPQHF TGTGCCAGCAGTTTAGAGGGATTCTATAGCAATCAGCCCCAGCATTTT
TRBJ2-2 TRBV6-4 - - CASSDFDTGELFF TGTGCCAGCAGTGACTTCGACACCGGGGAGCTGTTTTTT
TRBJ2-7 TRBV5-5 - - CASSKTVLGGDEQYF TGTGCCAGCAGCAAAACCGTATTAGGGGGGGACGAGCAGTACTTC
TRBJ1-2 TRBV10-2 - - CASSEGQGYGGYTF TGCGCCAGCAGTGAAGGTCAGGGTTACGGTGGCTACACCTTC
TRBJ2-5 TRBV14 - - CASSRFDRPETQYF TGTGCCAGCAGCCGTTTCGACAGGCCTGAGACCCAGTACTTC
TRBJ1-6 TRBV25-1 - - CASGSLNSPLHF TGTGCCAGCGGTAGTCTCAATTCACCCCTCCACTTT
TRBJ2-7 TRBV7-9 TRBD2 - CASSWTSGEQYF TGTGCCAGCAGCTGGACTAGCGGCGAGCAGTACTTC
TRBJ2-1 TRBV11-2 - - CASSLDWDSYNEQFF TGTGCCAGCAGCTTAGACTGGGACTCTTACAATGAGCAGTTCTTC
TRBJ2-7 TRBV30 TRBD2 once CAWSAGLAGEREQYF TGTGCCTGGAGTGCCGGACTAGCGGGAGAGAGAGAGCAGTACTTC
TRBJ2-5 TRBV6-1 - many CASSDALVATQETQYF TGTGCCAGCAGTGACGCCCTAGTAGCGACACAAGAGACCCAGTACTTC
TRBJ2-1 TRBV6-1 TRBD2 - CASKGLAYGYEQFF TGTGCCAGCAAGGGACTAGCCTATGGTTATGAGCAGTTCTTC
TRBJ1-4 TRBV28 - once CASSLNSWGANEKLFF TGTGCCAGCAGTTTAAATTCATGGGGGGCCAATGAAAAACTGTTTTTT
TRBJ1-5 TRBV10-3 - - CAISVDGNQPQHF TGTGCCATCAGTGTGGACGGTAATCAGCCCCAGCATTTT
TRBJ2-2 TRBV2 - once CASSGSRPNTGELFF TGTGCCAGCAGTGGTTCGAGGCCGAACACCGGGGAGCTGTTTTTT
TRBJ1-1 TRBV4-1 TRBD1 once CASSQETGQPNTEAFF TGCGCCAGCAGCCAAGAGACGGGACAGCCAAACACTGAAGCTTTCTTT
TRBJ2-7 TRBV13 - - CASSLGRGTYEQYF TGTGCCAGCAGCTTAGGACGGGGGACCTACGAGCAGTACTTC
TRBJ1-4 TRBV28 - - CASSLIGEKLFF TGTGCCAGCAGTTTAATCGGGGAAAAACTGTTTTTT
TRBJ2-5 TRBV29-1 TRBD1 - CSVEVTTGGAEETQYF TGCAGCGTTGAAGTCACGACAGGGGGCGCGGAAGAGACCCAGTACTTC
TRBJ2-3 TRBV4-3 TRBD2 once CASSQDWASGRTDTQYF TGCGCCAGCAGCCAAGATTGGGCTAGCGGGAGAACAGATACGCAGTATTTT
TRBJ2-1 TRBV7-3 - - CASSLIGLNNEQFF TGTGCCAGCAGCTTAATCGGCTTGAACAATGAGCAGTTCTTC
TRBJ2-1 TRBV19 - - CASSTGSSYNEQFF TGTGCCAGTAGTACCGGGAGTTCCTACAATGAGCAGTTCTTC
TRBJ2-1 TRBV4-1 TRBD2 - CASSWTSGRGSYNEQFF TGCGCCAGCAGCTGGACTAGCGGGAGGGGGTCCTACAATGAGCAGTTCTTC
TRBJ2-5 TRBV15 - - CATSRDLAETQYF TGTGCCACCAGCAGAGACTTGGCCGAGACCCAGTACTTC
TRBJ2-1 TRBV11-2 TRBD2 many CASSLDRASGNEQFF TGTGCCAGCAGCTTAGATCGGGCTAGCGGCAATGAGCAGTTCTTC
TRBJ2-1 TRBV27 - - CASSLRGVEQFF TGTGCCAGCAGTTTAAGAGGGGTCGAGCAGTTCTTC
TRBJ2-2 TRBV27 TRBD2 - CASSSPASGGTGELFF TGTGCCAGCAGTTCCCCGGCTAGCGGGGGCACCGGGGAGCTGTTTTTT
TRBJ2-7 TRBV6-5 - - CASSYPRRFYEQYF TGTGCCAGCAGTTACCCACGGAGGTTCTACGAGCAGTACTTC
TRBJ1-5 TRBV21-1 - few CATGVGGMNQPQHF TGTGCCACCGGCGTGGGCGGAATGAATCAGCCCCAGCATTTT
TRBJ1-5 TRBV27 - - CASGRIRENQPQHF TGTGCCAGCGGAAGGATTCGAGAAAATCAGCCCCAGCATTTT
TRBJ2-1 TRBV7-3 - - CASSLRDRDPTGNEQFF TGTGCCAGCAGCTTACGGGACCGAGACCCCACCGGGAATGAGCAGTTCTTC
TRBJ1-1 TRBV6-5 - - CASSFGPRTEAFF TGTGCCAGCAGTTTCGGGCCCCGCACTGAAGCTTTCTTT
TRBJ2-7 TRBV7-2 - few CASTQQRGYEQYF TGTGCCAGCACACAACAACGGGGCTACGAGCAGTACTTC
TRBJ2-5 TRBV4-3 TRBD2 few CASSQDYSAGARTQYF TGCGCCAGCAGCCAAGACTATTCAGCGGGAGCTCGGACCCAGTACTTC
TRBJ2-3 TRBV4-1 - - CASKPASSYTQYF TGCGCCAGCAAACCCGCTTCTAGCTATACGCAGTATTTT
TRBJ1-4 TRBV6-1 - - CASSEIQGGGEKLFF TGTGCCAGCAGTGAGATACAGGGAGGCGGTGAAAAACTGTTTTTT
TRBJ1-1 TRBV19 - - CASSPNGAFEAFF TGTGCCAGTAGTCCTAACGGGGCTTTTGAAGCTTTCTTT
TRBJ2-1 TRBV5-1 - - CASSFPETSNEQFF TGCGCCAGCAGCTTCCCTGAGACTAGCAATGAGCAGTTCTTC
TRBJ2-1 TRBV28 - - CASRSASAPSRDEQFF TGTGCCAGCCGTTCAGCTAGCGCACCGTCTCGGGATGAGCAGTTCTTC
TRBJ1-1 TRBV28 - - CASSSLGEGTEAFF TGTGCCAGCAGTTCTTTAGGGGAGGGCACTGAAGCTTTCTTT
TRBJ1-3 TRBV7-8 - - CASSWEGGSGNTIYF TGTGCCAGCAGCTGGGAAGGGGGTTCCGGAAACACCATATATTTT
TRBJ1-2 TRBV7-9 - - CASSLVRQDARNYGYTF TGTGCCAGCAGCTTAGTCCGCCAAGACGCAAGAAACTATGGCTACACCTTC
TRBJ1-2 TRBV10-3 - few CAISDSEGGYTF TGTGCCATCAGTGACTCCGAGGGTGGCTACACCTTC
TRBJ1-2 TRBV28 - - CASSLGYREGYGYTF TGTGCCAGCAGTTTGGGCTACAGGGAGGGCTATGGCTACACCTTC
TRBJ2-3 TRBV11-2 - - CASSLERGLSMTRGDF TGTGCCAGCAGCTTAGAAAGGGGTCTATCCATGACAAGGGGGGATTTT
TRBJ1-5 TRBV19 - - CASSTTALNQPQHF TGTGCCAGTAGTACCACAGCGCTCAATCAGCCCCAGCATTTT
TRBJ1-5 TRBV5-5 - - CASSLAVSQPQHF TGTGCCAGCAGCTTGGCCGTGAGTCAGCCCCAGCATTTT
TRBJ1-1 TRBV11-2 TRBD1 few CASSRRTGWNTEAFF TGTGCCAGCAGCCGCCGGACAGGATGGAACACTGAAGCTTTCTTT